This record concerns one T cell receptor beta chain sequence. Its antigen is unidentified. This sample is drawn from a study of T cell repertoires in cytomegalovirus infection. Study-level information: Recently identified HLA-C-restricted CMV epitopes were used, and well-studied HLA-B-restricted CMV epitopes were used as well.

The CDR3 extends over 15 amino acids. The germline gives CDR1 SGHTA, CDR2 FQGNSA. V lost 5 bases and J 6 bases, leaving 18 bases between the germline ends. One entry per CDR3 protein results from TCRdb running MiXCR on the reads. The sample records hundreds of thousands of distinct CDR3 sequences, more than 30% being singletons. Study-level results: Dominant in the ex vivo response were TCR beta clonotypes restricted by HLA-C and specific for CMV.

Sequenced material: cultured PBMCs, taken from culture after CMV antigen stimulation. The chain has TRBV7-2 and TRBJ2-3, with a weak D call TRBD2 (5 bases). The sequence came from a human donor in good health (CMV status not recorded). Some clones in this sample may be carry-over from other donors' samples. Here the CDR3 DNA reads TGTGCCAGCAGCCCCTGGGCAGCGGAGAGGGATACGCAGTATTTT. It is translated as CASSPWAAERDTQYF.